This T cell receptor beta chain was found in a study of yellow fever vaccine responses in identical twins. Study-wide findings and caveats: Twins' vaccine T cell responses were reported to seem partly convergent and partly personalized.

The CDR3 extends over 17 amino acids. The germline V gene encodes CDR1 LGHNA and CDR2 YSLEER. V was cut by 3 bases and J by 1 base, with 17 bases left in between. Using its own MiXCR run on the RT-PCR reads, TCRdb lists one record per CDR3 protein. The data hold 30,000 to 35,000 distinct CDR3 sequences, with about 63% observed a single time. As concerns this clonotype: The target antigen is unknown.

The sample consisted of T cells from blood (PBMCs), unsorted or a sorted subset (not recorded which), taken before or after yellow fever vaccination (not recorded which). The V gene is TRBV4-3, the J gene TRBJ2-3, with D perhaps matching TRBD1 (6 bases). This receptor was taken from a woman between 18 and 29 years old who received the yellow fever vaccine. The DNA for the CDR3 is TGCGCCAGCAGCCAGGACCTCCCGGGACATGGCACAGATACGCAGTATTTT. Translated, it gives CASSQDLPGHGTDTQYF.